This T cell receptor beta chain emerged from a study of tumor-infiltrating lymphocytes in primary liver carcinoma. Study at large: All patients, whether men or women, fell within 30 to 69 years of age. The study, taken as a whole, reports: Tumor region pairs showed greater overlap than either tumor-adjacent or tumor-blood pairs did.

TCR beta cDNA was reverse-transcribed from around 0.55 ug of total RNA. The reaction used a constant-region primer and ProtoScript II reverse transcriptase. TCR beta libraries came from three nested multiplex PCR rounds using slightly modified ARM-PCR. Two initial PCR rounds of around 10 cycles each paired TRBV1-TRBV30 forward primers with a C-beta reverse primer. Using its own MiXCR run on the multiplex PCR reads, TCRdb lists one record per CDR3 protein. Of 150,000 to 200,000 distinct CDR3 sequences in the sample, around four fifths are singletons; the top ten hold 15% to 20%. Comments on this clonotype: Its antigen is unidentified. At one end, the junction sequence differs from germline, possibly due to a read error.

Each 20-30 mg portion of unsorted bulk tissue served as the source for co-extraction of RNA and DNA. The cohort consisted of patients whose primary liver carcinoma was surgically resected. Germline lookup yields CDR1 MNHEY and CDR2 SVGAGI. The CDR3 runs 14 residues. The material sequenced was tumor tissue from primary liver carcinoma. This TCR came from a middle-aged man with primary liver carcinoma and hepatitis B virus infection. V usage is TRBV6-5 and J usage is TRBJ1-6, with D possibly matching TRBD1 (5 bases). The CDR3 is CANSREDINSPLHF. CDR3 DNA: TGTGCCAACAGTCGTGAGGACATAAATTCACCCCTCCACTTC.